This is a list of T cell receptor beta chains from one sample in a study of T-cell memory formation after mild COVID-19. TCRdb itself ran the 5' RACE reads through MiXCR, one entry per CDR3 protein. The data show hundreds of thousands of distinct CDR3 sequences, with over 15% seen just once and around 13% held by the top ten. The sequenced material came from PBMCs or a T cell subset sorted from them (not recorded which). These TCRs come from an adult woman who had mild COVID-19 (a few samples of this study predate the infection). Cell type and time point are not known. Both conserved end residues are part of each CDR3. The order of the fields is J gene, clone size, D gene, V gene, CDR3 protein, CDR3 DNA. The D gene is left open where the match is weak. Clone size is shown for a subset of rows, as once, few, many or a class of expanded clone.

>TRBJ2-7|NA|TRBD2|TRBV10-3
CAISGTSGRVDEQYF
TGTGCCATCAGTGGGACTAGCGGGAGGGTCGACGAGCAGTACTTC
>TRBJ2-4|NA|TRBD2|TRBV9
CASSVGLASNIQYF
TGTGCCAGCAGCGTAGGACTAGCGTCGAACATTCAGTACTTC
>TRBJ2-3|few|NA|TRBV7-9
CASSFFRGREDTQYF
TGTGCCAGCAGCTTTTTCCGGGGTAGGGAGGATACGCAGTATTTT
>TRBJ2-7|NA|NA|TRBV6-1
CASSAGLIVSEQYF
TGTGCCAGCAGTGCCGGCCTCATCGTAAGCGAGCAGTACTTC
>TRBJ1-1|many|NA|TRBV6-2/TRBV6-3
CASNHQGATEAFF
TGTGCCAGCAACCATCAGGGCGCCACTGAAGCTTTCTTT
>TRBJ2-1|few|NA|TRBV3-1
CASSQDRVLESGEQFF
TGTGCCAGCAGCCAAGATCGGGTACTAGAGTCCGGTGAGCAGTTCTTC
>TRBJ2-7|many|NA|TRBV7-9
CASSQSPRDEQYF
TGTGCCAGCAGCCAAAGCCCGAGAGACGAGCAGTACTTC
>TRBJ2-1|few|TRBD2|TRBV13
CASSLGIGLAAYNEQFF
TGTGCCAGCAGCTTAGGTATAGGACTAGCGGCTTACAATGAGCAGTTCTTC
>TRBJ2-2|few|NA|TRBV7-9
CASSPSRDQSGELFF
TGTGCCAGCAGCCCTTCCAGGGACCAAAGCGGGGAGCTGTTTTTT
>TRBJ1-6|NA|NA|TRBV10-3
CAISDGGSGTNNSPLHF
TGTGCCATCAGTGATGGGGGCTCCGGGACAAACAATTCACCCCTCCACTTT
>TRBJ2-1|few|NA|TRBV12-3/TRBV12-4
CASSAPGKRNNEQFF
TGTGCCAGCAGTGCCCCCGGGAAGCGGAACAATGAGCAGTTCTTC
>TRBJ2-3|few|NA|TRBV7-9
CASSFIAWGSTDTQYF
TGTGCCAGCAGCTTCATCGCGTGGGGGAGCACAGATACGCAGTATTTT
>TRBJ2-7|NA|NA|TRBV29-1
CSVIAGSYEQYF
TGCAGCGTGATCGCCGGGAGTTACGAGCAGTACTTC
>TRBJ2-3|few|NA|TRBV9
CASSVLAYSTDTQYF
TGTGCCAGCAGCGTACTAGCGTATAGCACAGATACGCAGTATTTT
>TRBJ2-1|NA|NA|TRBV7-9
CASSQMGEWDEQFF
TGTGCCAGCAGCCAAATGGGGGAATGGGATGAGCAGTTCTTC
>TRBJ2-3|NA|NA|TRBV7-8
CASSRDGLDTDTQYF
TGTGCCAGCAGCAGGGACGGGTTAGACACAGATACGCAGTATTTT
>TRBJ2-7|NA|TRBD1|TRBV4-3
CASSQDRTGDISYEQYF
TGCGCCAGCAGCCAAGATCGGACAGGGGACATCTCCTACGAGCAGTACTTC
>TRBJ2-3|NA|NA|TRBV12-3/TRBV12-4
CASSLSKQGLGTQYF
TGTGCCAGCAGTTTATCGAAACAGGGTCTCGGTACGCAGTATTTT
>TRBJ1-6|NA|NA|TRBV7-3
CASSPTTGPNSPLHF
TGTGCCAGCAGCCCGACCACAGGGCCAAATTCACCCCTCCACTTT
>TRBJ1-2|NA|NA|TRBV29-1
CSGSSGTGDGYTF
TGCAGCGGCTCCTCCGGGACGGGTGATGGCTACACCTTC
>TRBJ2-3|few|TRBD2|TRBV2
CASSTRDFSGGASTDTQYF
TGTGCCAGCAGTACACGGGACTTTAGCGGGGGAGCTAGCACAGATACGCAGTATTTT
>TRBJ2-5|few|TRBD1|TRBV5-6
CASTRTGHQETQYF
TGTGCCAGCACCCGGACAGGCCACCAAGAGACCCAGTACTTC
>TRBJ2-7|NA|TRBD1|TRBV6-5
CASRDRDRGYEQYF
TGTGCCAGCAGGGACAGGGATCGGGGCTACGAGCAGTACTTC
>TRBJ1-4|few|NA|TRBV7-8
CASSLGRENEKLFF
TGTGCCAGCAGCTTAGGGAGAGAAAATGAAAAACTGTTTTTT
>TRBJ2-2|few|TRBD2|TRBV11-3
CASSFLGLAGVRNTGELFF
TGTGCCAGCAGTTTCTTGGGGCTAGCGGGAGTACGTAACACCGGGGAGCTGTTTTTT
>TRBJ2-2|many|NA|TRBV15
CATSRGTGELFF
TGTGCCACCAGTCGGGGGACCGGGGAGCTGTTTTTT
>TRBJ2-6|few|NA|TRBV15
CATSRDPEGYPGANVLTF
TGTGCCACCAGCAGAGATCCGGAGGGATACCCTGGGGCCAACGTCCTGACTTTC
>TRBJ2-7|NA|TRBD2|TRBV18
CASSPPSGRAFEQYF
TGTGCCAGCTCACCACCAAGCGGGAGGGCCTTCGAGCAGTACTTC
>TRBJ1-2|NA|NA|TRBV7-9
CASSFRDGVNYGYTF
TGTGCCAGCAGCTTCCGGGACGGAGTTAACTATGGCTACACCTTC
>TRBJ1-5|NA|NA|TRBV20-1
CSARGQRYSNQPQHF
TGCAGTGCTAGAGGGCAGAGATATAGCAATCAGCCCCAGCATTTT
>TRBJ1-1|NA|TRBD1|TRBV7-8
CASSLAPRGYTEAFF
TGTGCCAGCAGCTTAGCGCCCAGGGGGTACACTGAAGCTTTCTTT
>TRBJ2-1|NA|NA|TRBV5-4
CASSGTSNEQFF
TGTGCCAGCAGCGGTACTAGCAATGAGCAGTTCTTC
>TRBJ1-1|few|NA|TRBV5-5
CASRTAPQGNTEAFF
TGTGCCAGCAGGACGGCCCCACAGGGGAACACTGAAGCTTTCTTT
>TRBJ2-7|NA|NA|TRBV6-1
CASSDVLGGYEQYF
TGTGCCAGCAGTGACGTTCTAGGGGGGTACGAGCAGTACTTC
>TRBJ2-3|NA|NA|TRBV7-8
CASSPGVWGNTDTQYF
TGTGCCAGCAGCCCCGGGGTGTGGGGGAACACAGATACGCAGTATTTT